One T cell receptor (beta chain) is described in this entry. Its antigen is undetermined. The data stem from a study of OX40 agonist ivuxolimab in advanced cancers. The study, taken as a whole, reports: Clonal expansion from baseline to week 6 occurred in both CD4+ and CD8+ T cells. Among T cells, CD8+ cells averaged more expanded clones than CD4+ cells.

Germline V gene sequence: CDR1 MGHRA, CDR2 YSYEKL. With 0 bases removed from V and 0 bases from J, the gap between germline ends came to 14 bases. The CDR3 loop spans 17 amino acids. Generated by immunoSEQ multiplex PCR, the TCRdb table keeps only in-frame clones and is missing some. The sample shows over 35,000 clones, 89% of them seen only once. The material was CD4+ or CD8+ T cells sorted from blood, obtained in a trial of the OX40 agonist ivuxolimab. This receptor was taken from an adult with an advanced solid tumor such as melanoma, head and neck, liver or kidney cancer. The chain recombines TRBV4-1 with TRBJ1-1; D gene ambiguous. The CDR3 region is CASSQEGSPGMNTEAFF. The CDR3 DNA is TGCGCCAGCAGCCAAGAAGGGTCTCCAGGAATGAACACTGAAGCTTTCTTT.